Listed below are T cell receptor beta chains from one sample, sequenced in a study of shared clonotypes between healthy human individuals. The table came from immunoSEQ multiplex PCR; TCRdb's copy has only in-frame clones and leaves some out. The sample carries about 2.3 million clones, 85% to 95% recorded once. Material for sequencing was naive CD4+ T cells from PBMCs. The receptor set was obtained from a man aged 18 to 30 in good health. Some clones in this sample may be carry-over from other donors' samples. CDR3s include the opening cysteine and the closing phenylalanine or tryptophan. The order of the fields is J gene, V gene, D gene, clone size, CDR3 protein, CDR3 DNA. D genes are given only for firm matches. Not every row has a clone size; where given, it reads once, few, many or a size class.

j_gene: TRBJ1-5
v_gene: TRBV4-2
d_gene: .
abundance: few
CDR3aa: CASSQGGHRNQPQHF
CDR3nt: TGTGCCAGCAGCCAAGGCGGACACAGGAATCAGCCCCAGCATTTT

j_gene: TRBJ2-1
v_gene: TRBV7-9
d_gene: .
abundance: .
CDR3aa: CASSLAPVGRLHNEQFF
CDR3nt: TGTGCCAGCAGCTTAGCTCCCGTGGGTCGTTTACACAATGAGCAGTTCTTC

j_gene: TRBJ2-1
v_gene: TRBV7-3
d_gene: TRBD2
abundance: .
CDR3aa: CASSTGLAGDEQFF
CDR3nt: TGTGCCAGCAGCACCGGACTAGCGGGAGATGAGCAGTTCTTC

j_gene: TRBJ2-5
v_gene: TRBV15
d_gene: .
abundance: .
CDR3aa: CATSKSTGRGETQYF
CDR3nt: TGTGCCACCAGCAAATCTACAGGGCGAGGGGAGACCCAGTACTTC

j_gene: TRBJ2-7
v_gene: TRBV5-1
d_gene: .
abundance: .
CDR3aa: CASSLVQGGNEQYF
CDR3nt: TGCGCCAGCAGCTTGGTACAGGGAGGCAACGAGCAGTACTTC

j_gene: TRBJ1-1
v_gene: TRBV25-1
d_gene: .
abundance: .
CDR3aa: CASSAPTGWEAFF
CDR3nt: TGTGCCAGCAGTGCACCTACAGGTTGGGAGGCTTTCTTT

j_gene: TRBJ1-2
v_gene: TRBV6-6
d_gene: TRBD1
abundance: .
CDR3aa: CASSYSDREDGYTF
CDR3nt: TGTGCCAGCAGTTACTCCGACAGGGAGGATGGCTACACCTTC

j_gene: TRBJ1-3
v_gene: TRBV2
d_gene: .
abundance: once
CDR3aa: CASRRGDAIGNTIYF
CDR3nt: TGTGCCAGCAGAAGGGGGGATGCGATTGGAAACACCATATATTTT

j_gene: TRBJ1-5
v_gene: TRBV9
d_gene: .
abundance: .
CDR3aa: CASSVGGNSNQPQHF
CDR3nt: TGTGCCAGCAGCGTAGGGGGAAATAGCAATCAGCCCCAGCATTTT

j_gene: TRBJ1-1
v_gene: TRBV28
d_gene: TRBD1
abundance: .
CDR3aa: CASNNNRGNTEAFF
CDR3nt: TGTGCCAGCAACAACAACAGGGGCAACACTGAAGCTTTCTTT

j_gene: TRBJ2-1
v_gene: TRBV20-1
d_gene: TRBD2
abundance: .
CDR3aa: CSANGGRGKFF
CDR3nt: TGCAGTGCTAATGGCGGGAGGGGAAAGTTCTTC

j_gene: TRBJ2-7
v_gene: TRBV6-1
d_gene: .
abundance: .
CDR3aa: CASSPRFSPTYEQYF
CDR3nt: TGTGCCAGCAGCCCCCGGTTCAGCCCCACCTACGAGCAGTACTTC

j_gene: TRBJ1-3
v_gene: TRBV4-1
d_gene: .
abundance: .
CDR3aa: CASSQDFADGRSGNTIYF
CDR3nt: TGCGCCAGCAGCCAAGATTTTGCCGACGGTCGAAGTGGAAACACCATATATTTT

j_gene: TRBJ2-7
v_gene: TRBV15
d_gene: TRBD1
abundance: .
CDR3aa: CATSREGQGRSYEQYF
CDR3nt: TGTGCCACCAGCAGAGAGGGACAGGGTAGGTCCTACGAGCAGTACTTC

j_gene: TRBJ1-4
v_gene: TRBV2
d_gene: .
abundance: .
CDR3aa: CASGPVPEKLFF
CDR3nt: TGTGCCAGCGGACCGGTCCCCGAAAAACTGTTTTTT

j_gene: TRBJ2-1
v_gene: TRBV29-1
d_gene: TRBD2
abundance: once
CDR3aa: CSVTGTSAHYNEQFF
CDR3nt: TGCAGCGTTACTGGGACTAGCGCTCACTACAATGAGCAGTTCTTC

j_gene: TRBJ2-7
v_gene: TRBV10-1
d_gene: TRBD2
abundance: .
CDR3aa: CASSERSSGRYEQYF
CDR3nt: TGCGCCAGCAGTGAGCGGTCTAGCGGGAGGTACGAGCAGTACTTC

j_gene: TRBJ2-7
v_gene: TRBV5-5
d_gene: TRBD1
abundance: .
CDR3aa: CASSFWTGVVYEQYF
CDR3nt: TGTGCCAGCAGCTTTTGGACAGGGGTGGTCTACGAGCAGTACTTC

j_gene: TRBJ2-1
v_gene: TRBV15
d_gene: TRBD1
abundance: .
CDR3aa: CATSRVGDRGNNEQFF
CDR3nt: TGTGCCACCAGCAGAGTAGGGGACAGGGGGAACAATGAGCAGTTCTTC

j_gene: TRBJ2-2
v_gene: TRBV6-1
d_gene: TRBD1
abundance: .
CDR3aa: CASSLRTGNTGELFF
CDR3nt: TGTGCCAGCAGCCTAAGGACAGGGAACACCGGGGAGCTGTTTTTT